The 24 T cell receptor beta chains below all came from one sample that was sequenced in a study of T cell changes during pregnancy in multiple sclerosis. The table came from immunoSEQ multiplex PCR; TCRdb's copy has only in-frame clones and leaves some out. The sample lists tens of thousands of clones; approximately 90% were seen once. The material was CD8+ T cells from peripheral blood mononuclear cells, obtained in the second trimester of pregnancy. The receptor set was obtained from a female donor with multiple sclerosis, enrolled in a pregnancy study.

The chain carries TRBV11-3 and TRBJ2-3; weak D call: TRBD1 (6 bases). CDR1 and CDR2 (germline): SGHNT, YENEEA. CDR3 length: 13 residues. The germline V and J ends were trimmed by 4 bases and 6 bases, with 11 bases remaining between them. CDR3 DNA: TGTGCCAGCAGCTACGTGAGGGGGGATACGCAGTATTTT. This sequence encodes CASSYVRGDTQYF.

The chain links TRBV5-4 to TRBJ2-5, with 12 bases identical to TRBD2. The germline V gene has CDR1 SGHNT and CDR2 YYREEE (reference sequence). The ends lost 3 bases at V and 3 bases at J; junction bases unmatched: 3. CDR3 length: 15 residues. The CDR3 DNA reads TGTGCCAGCAGCTCCGGACTAGCGGGGAAAGAGACCCAGTACTTC. The encoded protein is CASSSGLAGKETQYF.

CDR3 sequence (DNA): TGTGCCAGCAGCTTAGCGGGACAGGGGTTCTACGAGCAGTACTTC. Its translation: CASSLAGQGFYEQYF. V usage is TRBV7-2 and J usage is TRBJ2-7; 10 bases match TRBD1. From germline, CDR1 is SGHTA and CDR2 FQGNSA. V was pared by 0 bases and J by 3 bases, with 2 bases of the junction left unmatched. This CDR3 contains 15 residues.

The V gene is TRBV14, the J gene TRBJ2-3; 7 bases match TRBD1. Germline assignment: CDR1 SGHDN and CDR2 FVKESK. CDR3 length: 11 amino acids. The ends lost 1 base at V and 13 bases at J; junction bases unmatched: 2. The CDR3 coding sequence is TGTGCCAGCAGCCAAGGAGGGGGCGAGTATTTT. Translation: CASSQGGGEYF.

This chain links TRBV6-1 with TRBJ1-5; D remains unclear. The CDR3 sequence is 18 residues long. The germline gives CDR1 MNHNS, CDR2 SASEGT. Deletions cut 2 bases from V and 2 bases from J, with 19 bases between. The CDR3 DNA sequence: TGTGCCAGCAGTGAATATCCAGACTCCGGGGAGGGCAATCAGCCCCAGCATTTT. Translating gives CASSEYPDSGEGNQPQHF.

The CDR3, as DNA: TGTGCCAGCACCCCGCCCAGCGCGACAGATACGCAGTATTTT. This encodes CASTPPSATDTQYF. The gene calls are TRBV25-1 and TRBJ2-3; D gene ambiguous. The germline V gene has CDR1 MGHDK and CDR2 SYGVNS. V lost 7 bases and J 3 bases, leaving 14 bases between the germline ends. This CDR3 spans 14 amino acids.

J is TRBJ1-4 and V is TRBV27; 9 positions match TRBD1. The CDR3 covers 15 residues. Germline lookup yields CDR1 MNHEY and CDR2 SMNVEV (reference sequence). The junction had 6 bases not matched to a gene; V was cut back by 4 bases and J by 6 bases. The CDR3, as DNA: TGTGCCAGCAGTTCCGAACAGGGGGCATATGAAAAACTGTTTTTT. Translation gives CASSSEQGAYEKLFF.

The chain has TRBV7-9 and TRBJ2-5; 7 bases agree with TRBD1. Trimming took 5 bases from V and 4 from J; bases not matched to a gene: 10. The CDR3 covers 15 residues. Germline CDR1 reads SEHNR; CDR2 reads FQNEAQ (reference sequence). The chain's CDR3 is CASSNPGTDLETQYF. The CDR3 bases are TGTGCCAGCAGCAATCCCGGGACAGACTTAGAGACCCAGTACTTC. The variable domain in full, completed from reference TRBV7-9 and TRBJ2-5, reads DTGVSQNPRHKITKRGQNVTFRCDPISEHNRLYWYRQTLGQGPEFLTYFQNEAQLEKSRLLSDRFSAERPKGSFSTLEIQRTEQGDSAMYLCASSNPGTDLETQYFGPGTRLLVL.

V usage is TRBV11-2 and J usage is TRBJ1-1; D gene unclear. This CDR3 comprises 15 residues. The V end lost 1 base, the J end lost 2 bases, and 11 bases lay between the germline ends. Germline-derived CDR1 and CDR2 are SGHAT and FQNNGV. CDR3 loop: CASSLAQAANTEAFF. For the CDR3, the DNA is TGTGCCAGCAGCTTAGCGCAGGCAGCAAACACTGAAGCTTTCTTT.

V and J are TRBV10-2 and TRBJ2-1, with a tentative D call TRBD2 (6 bases). Trimming took 3 bases from V and 1 from J, leaving 13 bases between them. Per the germline V gene, CDR1 is WSHSY and CDR2 is SAAADI. This CDR3 region has 16 residues. CDR3: CASSDGRGRSYNEQFF. CDR3 in DNA: TGCGCCAGCAGTGATGGTCGGGGGAGGTCCTACAATGAGCAGTTCTTC.

V and J are TRBV29-1 and TRBJ2-3, with a possible D match to TRBD2 (6 bases). The V end was cut by 1 base, the J end by 6 bases, with 14 bases between. The CDR3 length is 14 residues. Germline V gives CDR1 SQVTM, CDR2 ANQGSEA. The CDR3 region is CSVEGTTKLDTQYF. The CDR3 DNA sequence: TGCAGCGTTGAAGGGACTACCAAGCTCGATACGCAGTATTTT.

The chain links TRBV29-1 to TRBJ1-2; 7 bases line up with TRBD1. Germline values: CDR1 SQVTM, CDR2 ANQGSEA. This CDR3 contains 10 residues. V trimming: 4 bases; J trimming: 10 bases; junction bases outside the gene matches: 3. CDR3 DNA sequence: TGCAGCGTTGGGGGGACAGACTACACCTTC. Translating it yields CSVGGTDYTF.

The chain couples TRBV27 to TRBJ1-6; 7 nucleotides agree with TRBD1. The germline V gene encodes CDR1 MNHEY and CDR2 SMNVEV (reference sequence). Trimming removed 4 bases from V and 2 bases from J; junction bases left unmatched: 5. The CDR3 has 16 amino acids. CDR3 nucleotide sequence: TGTGCCAGCAGTTCCCCCGGGACAGCCTATAATTCACCCCTCCACTTT. Protein product: CASSSPGTAYNSPLHF.

The V gene is TRBV9, the J gene TRBJ1-2; 9 bases are a match to TRBD1. The V gene end was trimmed by 4 bases and the J gene end by 7 bases; junction bases not matched to a gene: 8. CDR1 is SGDLS, CDR2 YYNGEE, per germline. This CDR3 is 14 amino acids long. CDR3: CASSSRTGEGGYTF. As DNA, the CDR3 is TGTGCCAGCAGCTCCCGGACAGGGGAAGGTGGCTACACCTTC.

The chain has TRBV30 and TRBJ2-5, with 12 bases that match TRBD2. Germline CDR1 and CDR2: GTSNPN and SVGIG (reference sequence). V lost 0 bases to trimming and J lost 2 bases; unmatched junction nucleotides: 13. This CDR3 comprises 19 residues. CDR3 region: CAWSVRPSGGARLQETQYF. CDR3 coding DNA: TGTGCCTGGAGTGTACGTCCTAGCGGGGGGGCTCGACTACAAGAGACCCAGTACTTC. Supplemented by reference TRBV30 and TRBJ2-5, the full variable domain reads SQTIHQWPATLVQPVGSPLSLECTVEGTSNPNLYWYRQAAGRGLQLLFYSVGIGQISSEVPQNLSASRPQDRQFILSSKKLLLSDSGFYLCAWSVRPSGGARLQETQYFGPGTRLLVL.

In DNA form, the CDR3 reads TGTGCCAGCAGCTTAGGAGGGAACTCTGGAAACACCATATATTTT. It yields the protein CASSLGGNSGNTIYF. The chain couples TRBV7-2 to TRBJ1-3; no clear D. The CDR3 has 15 amino acids. Trimming cost V 1 base and J 0 bases, with 7 bases left between them. Germline lookup yields CDR1 SGHTA and CDR2 FQGNSA.

The chain combines TRBV29-1 with TRBJ1-2; 9 bases match TRBD1. The CDR3 is 14 residues long. J gave up 6 bases and V 5 bases, and 10 bases lay outside the gene matches. Per the germline V gene, CDR1 is SQVTM and CDR2 is ANQGSEA. Written as DNA, the CDR3 is TGCAGCGTTCGACCGGGACAGGGCTCACATGGCTACACCTTC. Its protein product is CSVRPGQGSHGYTF. The full variable domain, rest sourced from reference TRBV29-1 and TRBJ1-2, is SAVISQKPSRDICQRGTSLTIQCQVDSQVTMMFWYRQQPGQSLTLIATANQGSEATYESGFVIDKFPISRPNLTFSTLTVSNMSPEDSSIYLCSVRPGQGSHGYTFGSGTRLTVV.

V and J are TRBV4-3 and TRBJ1-5, with no clear D. Germline V gene data show CDR1 as LGHNA and CDR2 as YSLEER. CDR3 length: 17 amino acids. V dropped 0 bases and J dropped 0 bases, with 12 bases sitting between them. CDR3 sequence reads: CASSQEMSPPSNQPQHF. CDR3 DNA: TGCGCCAGCAGCCAAGAGATGAGTCCCCCTAGCAATCAGCCCCAGCATTTT.

This chain links TRBV5-6 with TRBJ1-4, with D perhaps matching TRBD1 (6 bases). The V gene's germline CDR1 is SGHDT and CDR2 YYEEEE. The CDR3 has 14 amino acids. Trimming left V 4 bases short and J 6 bases short, with 13 bases between. This CDR3 reads CASSAGTLDEKLFF. The CDR3 region has the DNA TGTGCCAGCAGCGCCGGGACATTGGATGAAAAACTGTTTTTT.

This chain connects TRBV6-1 to TRBJ2-7; TRBD2 aligns across 9 bases. Germline trimming cut 4 bases from V and 3 bases from J; bases unmatched to any gene: 7. The germline V gene encodes CDR1 MNHNS and CDR2 SASEGT. This CDR3 region has 15 residues. For the CDR3, the DNA is TGTGCCAGCAGTGGCCCTAGCGGGGAGCACTACGAGCAGTACTTC. Translating gives CASSGPSGEHYEQYF.

V usage is TRBV9 and J usage is TRBJ1-2; 10 bases are shared with TRBD1. The germline gives CDR1 SGDLS, CDR2 YYNGEE. The V gene end was trimmed by 2 bases and the J gene end by 4 bases; junction bases not matched to a gene: 2. This CDR3 is built from 14 residues. CDR3 protein: CASSVGQGPYGYTF. CDR3 bases: TGTGCCAGCAGCGTGGGACAGGGGCCCTATGGCTACACCTTC.

The chain joins TRBV7-9 to TRBJ1-1; D unclear. The CDR3 length is 12 residues. V lost 5 bases, J lost 4 bases, and 8 bases lay in between. The germline V gene encodes CDR1 SEHNR and CDR2 FQNEAQ (reference sequence). The CDR3, as DNA: TGTGCCAGCAGCGCGACTTCCACTGAAGCTTTCTTT. Encoded protein: CASSATSTEAFF. Complete variable domain (other parts from reference TRBV7-9 and TRBJ1-1): DTGVSQNPRHKITKRGQNVTFRCDPISEHNRLYWYRQTLGQGPEFLTYFQNEAQLEKSRLLSDRFSAERPKGSFSTLEIQRTEQGDSAMYLCASSATSTEAFFGQGTRLTVV.

This clone was seen more than once but under ten times. The gene calls are TRBV9 and TRBJ2-2, with D unclear. The CDR3 is made up of 13 amino acids. Germline-derived CDR1 and CDR2 are SGDLS and YYNGEE. Deletions cut 5 bases from V and 2 bases from J, with 7 bases between. CDR3 protein: CASSRLNTGELFF. CDR3 coding DNA: TGTGCCAGCAGTCGCCTAAACACCGGGGAGCTGTTTTTT.

The J gene is TRBJ2-7, the V gene TRBV5-8; TRBD2 might be the D (5 bases). The V end was cut by 3 bases, the J end by 5 bases, with 12 bases between. Germline loops: CDR1 SGHTS, CDR2 YDEGEE. CDR3 length: 13 residues. The DNA of the CDR3 is TGTGCCAGCAGCTACGGGATGCCAAACGAGCAGTACTTC. This gives the protein CASSYGMPNEQYF.